One and the same sample provided the 28 T cell receptor beta chains below, sequenced in a study of technical replicates of blood from a few donors. Only in-frame clones appear in the TCRdb table, and some are missing; sequencing was by immunoSEQ multiplex PCR. The data hold about 15,000 clones, with 80% to 85% observed a single time. Sequenced: PBMCs. The receptors shown here come from a human donor in good health.

This sequence joins TRBV6-1 and TRBJ2-3, with TRBD2 as a possible D gene (5 bases). V was shortened by 7 bases and J by 7 bases, with 18 bases between the two germline ends. CDR1 and CDR2 (germline): MNHNS, SASEGT. The CDR3 contains 14 residues. DNA for the CDR3: TGTGCCAGCATCGCGGGTGTAGTGGGCAATACGCAGTATTTT. Protein product: CASIAGVVGNTQYF.

The rearrangement joins TRBV7-8 to TRBJ1-2; 7 positions match TRBD1. Germline V CDR1 and CDR2: SGHVS, FQNEAQ. The CDR3 is 15 amino acids. Trimming removed 5 bases from V and 6 bases from J; junction bases left unmatched: 12. Written as DNA, the CDR3 is TGTGCCAGCAGCAAAGGGACAGAGCTCTCTGATGGCTACACCTTC. Translation gives CASSKGTELSDGYTF.

In its sample, this clone was seen once. The chain combines TRBV18 with TRBJ1-3, with TRBD1 identical over 7 bases. The length of the CDR3 is 15 residues. V shed 8 bases, J shed 2 bases, and the junction held 9 bases outside the gene matches. Germline lookup yields CDR1 KGHSH and CDR2 LQKENI. CDR3 DNA: TGTGCCAGCACCTATTCCGGGACAGCTGGAAACACCATATATTTT. Residues: CASTYSGTAGNTIYF.

The chain links TRBV5-1 to TRBJ2-1, with a weak D call TRBD2 (6 bases). The ends were cut back, 4 bases at V and 6 bases at J, with 17 bases in the middle. The CDR3 runs to 15 residues. Germline CDR1 SGHRS, CDR2 YFSETQ. CDR3 sequence (DNA): TGCGCCAGCAGCCCGCGGTCCGGGAGCGGCAATGAGCAGTTCTTC. Translating gives CASSPRSGSGNEQFF. The variable domain in full, with the rest retrieved from reference TRBV5-1 and TRBJ2-1, is KAGVTQTPRYLIKTRGQQVTLSCSPISGHRSVSWYQQTPGQGLQFLFEYFSETQRNKGNFPGRFSGRQFSNSRSEMNVSTLELGDSALYLCASSPRSGSGNEQFFGPGTRLTVL.

The chain uses TRBV9 and TRBJ1-1, with D possibly being TRBD1 (5 bases). V was shortened by 4 bases and J by 4 bases, with 20 bases between the two germline ends. The CDR3 covers 16 residues. CDR1 and CDR2 (germline): SGDLS, YYNGEE. CDR3 in amino acids: CASSQGGSAPSTEAFF. The CDR3, as DNA: TGTGCCAGCAGCCAGGGAGGGAGTGCCCCCAGCACTGAAGCTTTCTTT.

This clone showed up just once. This sample includes further DNA sequences coding for the same CDR3. This chain links TRBV13 with TRBJ2-1; 7 positions match TRBD2. Germline trimming cut 1 base from V and 9 bases from J; bases unmatched to any gene: 15. The CDR3 spans 17 residues. Germline V gives CDR1 PRHDT, CDR2 FYEKMQ (reference sequence). The chain's CDR3 is CASSLALYPGGQSEQFF. The CDR3 bases are TGTGCCAGCAGCTTAGCGTTGTATCCGGGAGGCCAGAGTGAGCAGTTCTTC. The full variable domain, completed using reference TRBV13 and TRBJ2-1, is AAGVIQSPRHLIKEKRETATLKCYPIPRHDTVYWYQQGPGQDPQFLISFYEKMQSDKGSIPDRFSAQQFSDYHSELNMSSLELGDSALYFCASSLALYPGGQSEQFFGPGTRLTVL.

J is TRBJ2-2 and V is TRBV27; no definite D call. Trimming removed 3 bases from V and 4 bases from J, with 3 bases in between. This CDR3 region has 12 residues. Germline CDR1 and CDR2: MNHEY and SMNVEV (reference sequence). This CDR3 is CASSFGTGELFF. The CDR3, as DNA: TGTGCCAGCAGTTTCGGCACCGGGGAGCTGTTTTTT.

The V call is TRBV28, the J call TRBJ2-7, with D possibly matching TRBD2 (6 bases). Per the germline V gene, CDR1 is MDHEN and CDR2 is SYDVKM. The V end was cut by 8 bases, the J end by 1 base, with 15 bases between. The CDR3 contains 14 residues. The DNA for the CDR3 is TGTGCCAGCGAAGGGACTGTGGAATCCTACGAGCAGTACTTC. Translation gives CASEGTVESYEQYF. The whole variable domain, filled in from reference TRBV28 and TRBJ2-7, reads DVKVTQSSRYLVKRTGEKVFLECVQDMDHENMFWYRQDPGLGLRLIYFSYDVKMKEKGDIPEGYSVSREKKERFSLILESASTNQTSMYLCASEGTVESYEQYFGPGTRLTVT.

The rearrangement links TRBV29-1 to TRBJ2-1, with a possible D match to TRBD2 (5 bases). V was pared by 0 bases and J by 6 bases, with 9 bases between. The length of the CDR3 is 13 residues. Germline V CDR1 and CDR2: SQVTM, ANQGSEA. CDR3 sequence reads: CSVEDIEGNEQFF. The DNA for the CDR3 is TGCAGCGTTGAAGATATTGAGGGCAATGAGCAGTTCTTC.

This clone has more than one count but fewer than ten. The V call is TRBV5-1, the J call TRBJ2-5, with D unresolved. Germline V CDR1 and CDR2: SGHRS, YFSETQ. The length of the CDR3 is 12 residues. Trimming took 6 bases from V and 1 from J, leaving 7 bases between them. The CDR3 DNA follows: TGCGCCAGCAAGGCGGTCCAAGAGACCCAGTACTTC. This codes for CASKAVQETQYF.

The chain employs TRBV29-1 and TRBJ1-1; 11 bases line up with TRBD1. CDR3 size: 13 residues. V lost 5 bases and J lost 4; bases outside the gene matches: 3. The germline CDR1 and CDR2 sequences are SQVTM and ANQGSEA. In DNA form, the CDR3 reads TGCAGCGTTAAGGGACAGGGGGGCACTGAAGCTTTCTTT. Protein sequence: CSVKGQGGTEAFF. The full variable domain, with the rest looked up from reference TRBV29-1 and TRBJ1-1, is SAVISQKPSRDICQRGTSLTIQCQVDSQVTMMFWYRQQPGQSLTLIATANQGSEATYESGFVIDKFPISRPNLTFSTLTVSNMSPEDSSIYLCSVKGQGGTEAFFGQGTRLTVV.

This chain joins TRBV18 and TRBJ1-3; 8 nucleotides align to TRBD1. CDR3 size: 15 residues. V lost 4 bases and J lost 8; bases outside the gene matches: 10. Germline V gene data show CDR1 as KGHSH and CDR2 as LQKENI. In DNA, the CDR3 is TGTGCCAGCTCACTCGGACAGGGAAGGCTCTACACCATATATTTT. Encoded protein: CASSLGQGRLYTIYF.

V is TRBV2 and J is TRBJ2-1; 13 positions agree with TRBD2. This CDR3 is 14 amino acids long. Per germline, CDR1 SNHLY and CDR2 FYNNEI. V dropped 4 bases and J dropped 7; count of bases not matched to a gene: 1. CDR3 nucleotides: TGTGCCAGCAGTGGGACTAGCGGGAGTAATGAGCAGTTCTTC. Protein: CASSGTSGSNEQFF.

This chain links TRBV7-6 with TRBJ1-4; D remains unclear. V was shortened by 5 bases and J by 4 bases, with 14 bases between the two germline ends. CDR1 SGHVS and CDR2 FNYEAQ come from the germline V gene. There are 15 residues in the CDR3. The CDR3 here is CASSPGVLSNEKLFF. The DNA of the CDR3 is TGTGCCAGCAGCCCCGGAGTATTGAGTAATGAAAAACTGTTTTTT.

The chain employs TRBV6-5 and TRBJ1-5, with TRBD1 as a possible D gene (6 bases). Trimming cost V 4 bases and J 2 bases, with 15 bases left between them. CDR3 size: 16 residues. Germline V gene sequence: CDR1 MNHEY, CDR2 SVGAGI. CDR3 region: CASSLQGAGGNQPQHF. The CDR3 coding sequence is TGTGCCAGCAGTTTACAGGGTGCCGGGGGCAATCAGCCCCAGCATTTT.

The chain recombines TRBV2 with TRBJ2-7, with D tentatively TRBD2 (6 bases). The V end lost 5 bases, the J end lost 0 bases, and 14 bases lay between the germline ends. Germline CDR1 and CDR2: SNHLY and FYNNEI. The CDR3 spans 15 residues. CDR3 sequence reads: CASSRGEPISYEQYF. DNA of the CDR3: TGTGCCAGCAGTCGCGGGGAGCCGATCTCCTACGAGCAGTACTTC.

The J gene is TRBJ1-1, the V gene TRBV29-1; the D gene is possibly TRBD1 (5 bases). V gave up 6 bases and J gave up 6 bases, with 11 bases separating them. The CDR3 length is 11 residues. Germline V gene lookup returns CDR1 SQVTM and CDR2 ANQGSEA. Here the CDR3 DNA reads TGCAGCGTCCGGGGGGGAGCTGAAGCTTTCTTT. Its translation: CSVRGGAEAFF.

This chain connects TRBV5-1 to TRBJ2-7; 10 bases are shared with TRBD2. With V trimmed by 1 base and J by 5 bases, 6 bases remained unmatched. Germline assignment: CDR1 SGHRS and CDR2 YFSETQ. The CDR3 is 15 amino acids. CDR3 nucleotide sequence: TGCGCCAGCAGCTTGTCCTGGACTAGCGGAAACGAGCAGTACTTC. Its translation is CASSLSWTSGNEQYF.

J is TRBJ1-1 and V is TRBV11-2, with D tentatively TRBD1 (6 bases). The V gene's germline CDR1 is SGHAT and CDR2 FQNNGV. The CDR3 consists of 17 residues. V was cut by 0 bases and J by 0 bases, with 14 bases left in between. CDR3 sequence reads: CASSLERGLGMNTEAFF. The DNA for the CDR3 is TGTGCCAGCAGCTTAGAGCGGGGGCTCGGGATGAACACTGAAGCTTTCTTT.

The rearrangement links TRBV4-1 to TRBJ1-5; possibly TRBD1 for D (6 bases). Germline V CDR1 and CDR2: MGHRA, YSYEKL. The length of the CDR3 is 17 residues. V was cut by 1 base and J by 6 bases, with 19 bases left in between. In nucleotides, the CDR3 is TGCGCCAGCAGCCAAGGTGGGGCAGGGGATAATGGTCAGCCCCAGCATTTT. Protein sequence: CASSQGGAGDNGQPQHF.

The chain carries TRBV6-6 and TRBJ1-2; a weak D match, TRBD1 (5 bases). CDR1 is MNHNY, CDR2 SVGAGI, per germline (reference sequence). Trimming took 5 bases from V and 6 from J, leaving 16 bases between them. The CDR3 spans 14 residues. This CDR3 reads CASSSTRGHDGYTF. The CDR3 nucleotides are TGTGCCAGCAGTAGTACTCGTGGACACGATGGCTACACCTTC.

The chain is built from TRBV7-8 and TRBJ2-1; D may be TRBD1 (5 bases). The germline CDR1 and CDR2 sequences are SGHVS and FQNEAQ. This CDR3 region has 13 residues. V lost 5 bases, J lost 7 bases, and 12 bases lay in between. CDR3 coding DNA: TGTGCCAGCAGCCCCCCCAGGGAAAATGAGCAGTTCTTC. Encoded protein: CASSPPRENEQFF.

The count of this clone is one. The chain links TRBV27 to TRBJ1-1; no clear D gene. Trimming left V 2 bases short and J 5 bases short, with 18 bases between. Germline CDR1 reads MNHEY; CDR2 reads SMNVEV (reference sequence). The CDR3 loop spans 16 amino acids. CDR3 coding DNA: TGTGCCAGCAGTTTAATCATAGGTGAGACAAGGACTGAAGCTTTCTTT. As protein: CASSLIIGETRTEAFF.

The chain recombines TRBV7-9 with TRBJ1-2, with D uncertain. V lost 4 bases to trimming and J lost 2 bases, with 11 bases between them. The CDR3 loop spans 14 amino acids. Germline assignment: CDR1 SEHNR and CDR2 FQNEAQ (reference sequence). CDR3 sequence reads: CASSSSSLNYGYTF. The CDR3 bases are TGTGCCAGCAGCTCTAGTAGCCTGAACTATGGCTACACCTTC.

This clone has a handful of counts. CDR3 protein: CASRIQGVQGNTIYF. DNA of the CDR3: TGTGCCAGCAGAATACAGGGGGTCCAAGGAAACACCATATATTTT. The chain is built from TRBV6-4 and TRBJ1-3; 8 nucleotides match TRBD1. The CDR3 sequence is 15 residues long. The germline V gene encodes CDR1 MRHNA and CDR2 SNTAGT. Unmatched junction bases numbered 8, after V lost 6 bases and J lost 4 bases.

This clone was seen only a few times. This rearrangement joins TRBV19 to TRBJ2-2, with 9 bases matching TRBD1. The CDR3 is 15 amino acids. CDR1 and CDR2 from the germline V gene are LNHDA and SQIVND (reference sequence). Losses at the gene ends were 4 bases for V and 7 bases for J; bases not matched to a gene: 7. The CDR3: CASSTGQGYNGELFF. In nucleotides, the CDR3 is TGTGCCAGTAGTACAGGACAGGGGTATAACGGGGAGCTGTTTTTT.

The chain is built from TRBV15 and TRBJ2-1, with 13 bases that match TRBD2. This CDR3 contains 18 residues. Germline lookup yields CDR1 LNHNV and CDR2 YYDKDF (reference sequence). The V and J ends lost 1 base and 6 bases, in that order; junction bases with no gene match: 9. The DNA of the CDR3 is TGTGCCACCAGCAGAGTTACTAGCGGGAGGGCCTCTTTCAATGAGCAGTTCTTC. This encodes CATSRVTSGRASFNEQFF.

As to this clone: One junction end disagrees with the germline gene, perhaps due to a read error. V and J are TRBV2 and TRBJ2-7; D is undetermined. This CDR3 comprises 14 residues. Germline V gene data show CDR1 as SNHLY and CDR2 as FYNNEI. The CDR3 sequence is CASSDQPKSYAQYF. CDR3 sequence (DNA): TGTGCCAGCAGTGATCAACCTAAATCCTACGCGCAGTACTTC.